This TCR beta chain stems from a study of PD-L1 blockade in urothelial cancer (dated by TCRdb to 2017 to 2019). Some background on the complete study: Therapy was started around 2014 for all patients, and atezolizumab 1,200 mg was administered intravenously every 3 weeks. About 90% of the 29 patients were males with bladder-origin urothelial cancer, and about 65% of the roughly 30 reported a prior smoking history. An ECOG performance status of 0 or 1 was recorded for the patients, and 0 to 3 prior chemotherapy regimens had been received by the patients. Blood samples were analyzed at two time points: 3 weeks after treatment start (second dose) and 6 weeks after treatment start. A median of roughly 140,000 T cells and some 90,000 unique TCRs was obtained from blood samples, and a median clonality of approximately 0.08 was observed. An exploratory multi-omic analysis was conducted of the somatic, immune and clinical correlates of response to PD-L1 blockade with atezolizumab in urothelial cancer. Pretreatment tumor samples, along with matched peripheral blood serially collected before and after atezolizumab treatment, were subjected to TCR sequencing. Durable clinical benefit meant progression-free survival longer than 6 months, and TCR features were also tested against progression-free and overall survival. In the same patients who had TCR sequencing, pretreatment tumors also underwent whole exome sequencing and RNA sequencing. Eight to ten patients achieved durable clinical benefit and approximately 20 did not. Under 30 patients had pretreatment blood TCR-seq, some 25 had at least one posttreatment blood collection, and some 25 had tumor TCR-seq. The study at large found these results: At 3 weeks after the start of treatment, tumor-associated TCR clones in peripheral blood had expanded more in patients with durable benefit (n of about 22, p = 0.022). Improved progression-free and overall survival was found to be associated with pretreatment peripheral blood TCR clonality below the median. Because the sample size was small (n = 29) and many of the analyses were exploratory, the results are meant to be hypothesis-generating.

Notes on this clone: This clone's antigen is unknown. Base qualities were left out, and no much larger clone turns up one base away.

To estimate absolute template abundance from read counts, synthetic TCR analog templates were spiked into each PCR. Using the immunoSEQ assay, TCRbeta CDR3 regions were amplified from genomic DNA with bias-controlled V and J gene primers. Sequencing of rearranged TCRbeta segments was done at approximately 20X coverage. The published analysis was carried out like this. Sequencing errors were corrected by clustering and CDR3s were annotated against IMGT to assign V, D and J genes. Downstream analyses used only productive TCRbeta rearrangements, leaving out any out-of-frame or stop-codon sequences. To compute clonality, Shannon entropy was normalized by the log of the number of unique productive sequences and then subtracted from one. Fisher's exact test with Benjamini-Hochberg correction, at a threshold of adjusted p below 0.01, was used to find clones that differed between time points or between blood and tumor. Here the immuneACCESS table is served through TCRdb, limited to in-frame sequences with V and J called. Missing clones are a known gap in these copies; in checked studies unresolved V genes cover under half, and the rest lacks a known reason. For V, J and clone size, that table is used; D and trimming come from the DNA. Recorded for this sample are roughly 50,000 clones; approximately 80% of them occurred a single time. 8.8% of the sample goes to the ten largest clones.

CDR1 and CDR2 (SGHNT, YYREEE) derive from the germline V gene (reference sequence). After removal of 2 bases from V and 2 bases from J, the junction retains 10 bases not matched to a gene. Including cysteine and phenylalanine, the CDR3 has 18 amino acids. CDR3 DNA is the only sequence kept; it has 54 bases, read in frame from the first base. The time point label here, explained by the study, means: peripheral blood 6 weeks after treatment start. The cohort comprised fewer than 35 patients with locally advanced or metastatic urothelial carcinoma treated at Memorial Sloan Kettering on a trial protocol. Peripheral blood mononuclear cells were collected pretreatment and during treatment, with between 1 and 8 total time points obtained per patient. The Qiagen DNeasy Blood extraction kit was used to purify genomic DNA from total PBMCs and tumor samples. PBMCs were collected pretreatment and during treatment and were isolated and stored as previously described.

The chain joins TRBV5-4 to TRBJ2-7; 13 bases in the junction line up with TRBD2. The sequences come from PBMCs, collected around atezolizumab (anti-PD-L1) treatment. The clonotype originates from a man between 65 and 80 years old with urothelial cancer. In nucleotides, the sequence is TGTGCCAGCAGCTTACTCCGGACTAGCGGGAGCGAAGCCTACGAGCAGTACTTC. Protein translation: CASSLLRTSGSEAYEQYF.